The 26 T cell receptor beta chains listed next were all sequenced from one sample in a study of T cells in Graves' hyperthyroidism and ophthalmopathy. What was amplified from RNA transcripts were TCR beta CDR3 regions. When the TCR CDR3 underwent first-round RT-PCR, the HTBI primer set was used. TCRdb called the multiplex PCR reads again in MiXCR, with one record for every CDR3 protein. The sample includes about 280,000 distinct CDR3 sequences, 25% to 30% of them seen just once. Sample: blood. The source is a man in his forties or fifties with Graves' hyperthyroidism that later progressed to Graves' ophthalmopathy.

This clonotype was seen a handful of times. This chain joins TRBV19 and TRBJ2-2; TRBD1 might be the D (6 bases). V dropped 5 bases and J dropped 9 bases, with 16 bases sitting between them. The germline V gene encodes CDR1 LNHDA and CDR2 SQIVND (reference sequence). The CDR3 runs to 14 residues. The CDR3 region is CASSLTQGRRELFF. CDR3 sequence (DNA): TGTGCCAGTAGTTTAACACAGGGTCGGCGGGAGCTGTTTTTT.

The rearrangement links TRBV28 to TRBJ1-6; unclear D gene. The germline V gene encodes CDR1 MDHEN and CDR2 SYDVKM. The CDR3 is 12 residues long. V was cut by 6 bases and J by 7 bases, with 7 bases left in between. CDR3 DNA sequence: TGTGCCAGCAGGGAGACAAATTCACCCCTCCACTTT. This translates into CASRETNSPLHF. Full variable domain (remainder filled in from reference TRBV28 and TRBJ1-6): DVKVTQSSRYLVKRTGEKVFLECVQDMDHENMFWYRQDPGLGLRLIYFSYDVKMKEKGDIPEGYSVSREKKERFSLILESASTNQTSMYLCASRETNSPLHFGNGTRLTVT.

The rearrangement uses TRBV6-2 or TRBV6-3 and TRBJ1-5; perhaps TRBD1 as D (6 bases). CDR1 and CDR2 (germline): MNHEY, SVGEGT. The CDR3 length is 15 residues. The V end lost 6 bases, the J end lost 9 bases, and 21 bases lay between the germline ends. CDR3 sequence reads: CASREHSQGLRPQHF. Written as DNA, the CDR3 is TGTGCCAGCAGGGAACACAGCCAGGGGCTTCGGCCCCAGCATTTT.

This clonotype was picked up many times. The chain combines TRBV2 with TRBJ2-5; the D is unclear. Trimming removed 3 bases at V and 5 bases at J, with 10 bases between. The CDR3 is 13 amino acids. Germline CDR1 is SNHLY and CDR2 is FYNNEI. CDR3 nucleotide sequence: TGTGCCAGCAGTGATACCACTTGGGAGACCCAGTACTTC. This encodes CASSDTTWETQYF.

This clonotype was picked up many times. The chain couples TRBV6-1 to TRBJ2-5; D is unclear. Trimming took off 5 bases at V and 5 bases at J, with 9 bases between the two ends. The CDR3 loop spans 12 amino acids. Looked up from germline, CDR1 is MNHNS and CDR2 is SASEGT. CDR3 protein: CASSYSLETQYF. The CDR3, as DNA: TGTGCCAGCAGTTATTCCCTCGAGACCCAGTACTTC.

This clonotype showed up many times. J is TRBJ2-7 and V is TRBV25-1; D gene ambiguous. This CDR3 comprises 16 residues. V lost 1 base and J lost 3, with 16 bases in between. The V gene's germline CDR1 is MGHDK and CDR2 SYGVNS. DNA for the CDR3: TGTGCCAGCAGTGAATTTCAAGGCCAAGACCTCTACGAGCAGTACTTC. It is translated as CASSEFQGQDLYEQYF.

This clonotype occurred many times. This chain uses TRBV6-5 with TRBJ2-5; possibly TRBD1 or TRBD2 for D (6 bases each). The CDR3 has 13 amino acids. Germline CDR1 MNHEY, CDR2 SVGAGI. Trimming cost V 4 bases and J 5 bases, with 11 bases left between them. As DNA, the CDR3 is TGTGCCAGCAGTTTTCGGGGGCACGAGACCCAGTACTTC. Its translation: CASSFRGHETQYF.

V and J are TRBV30 and TRBJ2-2, with TRBD2 identical over 9 bases. The germline CDR1 and CDR2 sequences are GTSNPN and SVGIG (reference sequence). The CDR3 sequence is 12 residues long. Here the CDR3 reads CARGGSTGELFF. Written as DNA, the CDR3 is TGTGCGCGGGGGGGCAGCACCGGGGAGCTGTTTTTT.

At least ten counts were recorded for this clonotype. The chain links TRBV11-2 to TRBJ1-4, with 8 positions matching TRBD1. Germline V CDR1 and CDR2: SGHAT, FQNNGV. The ends lost 1 base at V and 7 bases at J; junction bases unmatched: 11. The CDR3 is 17 amino acids. CDR3 coding DNA: TGTGCCAGCAGCTTAGGGACACCGGGACAGGTGACTGAAAAACTGTTTTTT. It translates to CASSLGTPGQVTEKLFF.

This clonotype was observed at least ten times. The genes are TRBV28 and TRBJ1-3; 7 bases agree with TRBD1. CDR1 MDHEN and CDR2 SYDVKM come from the germline V gene. Trimming removed 6 bases from V and 0 bases from J; junction bases left unmatched: 5. This CDR3 spans 15 amino acids. DNA for the CDR3: TGTGCCAGCAGGCGACAGGGTTTCTCTGGAAACACCATATATTTT. It translates to CASRRQGFSGNTIYF. Full variable domain (outside the CDR3, taken from reference TRBV28 and TRBJ1-3): DVKVTQSSRYLVKRTGEKVFLECVQDMDHENMFWYRQDPGLGLRLIYFSYDVKMKEKGDIPEGYSVSREKKERFSLILESASTNQTSMYLCASRRQGFSGNTIYFGEGSWLTVV.

This clonotype was detected ten times or more. The J gene is TRBJ1-1, the V gene TRBV7-3; 8 nucleotides agree with TRBD1. CDR3 size: 18 residues. The trim removed 2 bases at V and 5 bases at J, leaving 16 bases unmatched. Germline-derived CDR1 and CDR2 are SGHTA and FQGTGA. CDR3 amino acids: CASSLSATRQGLSTEAFF. Here the CDR3 DNA reads TGTGCCAGCAGCTTATCCGCTACCCGACAGGGGCTTAGTACTGAAGCTTTCTTT.

This clonotype has ten or more counts. This rearrangement joins TRBV5-1 to TRBJ2-7; 7 bases are shared with TRBD1. Germline V gene lookup returns CDR1 SGHRS and CDR2 YFSETQ. The CDR3 length is 14 residues. V gave up 4 bases and J gave up 2 bases; unmatched junction bases: 6. CDR3 amino acids: CASSIQGSTYEQYF. Written as DNA, the CDR3 is TGCGCCAGCAGCATACAGGGGTCCACCTACGAGCAGTACTTC.

The chain links TRBV12-3 or TRBV12-4 to TRBJ2-3; D is unclear. The CDR3 is made up of 13 amino acids. Trimming removed 2 bases from V and 6 bases from J, with 9 bases in between. DNA of the CDR3: TGTGCCAGCAGTTTAACCCGATGGGATACGCAGTATTTT. It specifies CASSLTRWDTQYF.

CDR3 sequence reads: CASSYKYGTYGYTF. Written as DNA, the CDR3 is TGTGCCAGCAGTTACAAGTACGGGACCTATGGCTACACCTTC. The genes are TRBV6-5 and TRBJ1-2, with D tentatively TRBD1 (5 bases). Germline loops: CDR1 MNHEY, CDR2 SVGAGI. V was shortened by 2 bases and J by 4 bases, with 11 bases between the two germline ends. This CDR3 spans 14 amino acids.

The chain recombines TRBV27 with TRBJ2-3, with 7 bases that match TRBD2. With V trimmed by 5 bases and J by 1 base, 12 bases remained unmatched. The CDR3 has 17 amino acids. Germline CDR1 reads MNHEY; CDR2 reads SMNVEV (reference sequence). Here the CDR3 reads CASSEPIAGGRTDTQYF. The CDR3 nucleotides are TGTGCCAGCAGTGAACCAATAGCGGGCGGGCGCACAGATACGCAGTATTTT.

In this sample, this clonotype turned up many times. This CDR3 reads CSARPPSGHGYEQYF. CDR3 DNA: TGCAGTGCTAGACCCCCTAGCGGCCACGGCTACGAGCAGTACTTC. V and J are TRBV20-1 and TRBJ2-7; TRBD2 matches at 7 bases. With V trimmed by 2 bases and J by 3 bases, 10 bases remained unmatched. In germline, CDR1 is DFQATT, CDR2 SNEGSKA (reference sequence). The CDR3 length is 15 residues.

The V call is TRBV6-2 or TRBV6-3, the J call TRBJ1-6; 8 nucleotides line up with TRBD1. V lost 7 bases and J lost 7; bases outside the gene matches: 9. Germline CDR1 reads MNHEY; CDR2 reads SVGEGT. The CDR3 extends over 15 amino acids. Written as DNA, the CDR3 is TGTGCCAGCATGGCCGGACAGGGAAGAAATTCACCCCTCCACTTT. This translates into CASMAGQGRNSPLHF.

Many counts were recorded for this clonotype. The V call is TRBV24-1, the J call TRBJ2-5; D gene unclear. This CDR3 spans 12 amino acids. V lost 0 bases and J lost 4, with 2 bases in between. In germline, CDR1 is KGHDR, CDR2 SFDVKD. The CDR3 DNA follows: TGTGCCACCAGTGATTTGGGAGAGACCCAGTACTTC. Translating it yields CATSDLGETQYF.

The chain combines TRBV19 with TRBJ2-7; 7 nucleotides line up with TRBD2. Germline trimming cut 1 base from V and 2 bases from J; bases unmatched to any gene: 8. Germline CDR1 LNHDA, CDR2 SQIVND (reference sequence). The CDR3 covers 16 residues. CDR3 protein: CASSIARGGGAYEQYF. The CDR3 DNA sequence: TGTGCCAGTAGTATAGCTCGCGGCGGGGGTGCCTACGAGCAGTACTTC.

This clonotype was recorded at least ten times. V gene TRBV7-2 combines with J gene TRBJ1-1; tentatively, D is TRBD1 (5 bases). This CDR3 comprises 15 residues. CDR1 and CDR2 (germline): SGHTA, FQGNSA. V gave up 1 base and J gave up 5 bases, with 14 bases separating them. The CDR3 reads CASSLVKGAHTEAFF. The DNA for the CDR3 is TGTGCCAGCAGCTTAGTAAAAGGGGCGCATACTGAAGCTTTCTTT.

This clonotype was counted many times. V gene TRBV12-3 or TRBV12-4 combines with J gene TRBJ1-1, with D possibly being TRBD1 (5 bases). The V end was cut by 5 bases, the J end by 3 bases, with 10 bases between. The CDR3 is 13 residues long. The CDR3 DNA sequence: TGTGCCAGCAGTCTGTCGGGGGACACTGAAGCTTTCTTT. It codes for CASSLSGDTEAFF.

This clonotype was counted a few times. The genes are TRBV11-1 and TRBJ2-5; 8 nucleotides agree with TRBD1. Per germline, CDR1 SGHAT and CDR2 FQDESV (reference sequence). J lost 5 bases, V lost 5 bases, and 4 bases had no gene match. The CDR3 runs 13 residues. The CDR3 sequence: CASSNRDRETQYF. CDR3 in DNA: TGTGCCAGCAGCAACCGGGACAGGGAGACCCAGTACTTC.

CDR3 bases: TGTGCCACCAGTGCTCCGGGGACAGGGGGTGCCTACGAGCAGTACTTC. This encodes CATSAPGTGGAYEQYF. The chain combines TRBV24-1 with TRBJ2-7; TRBD1 matches at 11 bases. With 5 bases clipped from V and 2 bases from J, the junction kept 7 bases outside the gene matches. Germline V gene sequence: CDR1 KGHDR, CDR2 SFDVKD. The CDR3 consists of 16 residues.

Many counts were recorded for this clonotype. The chain has TRBV10-3 and TRBJ1-5; 7 bases agree with TRBD1. The CDR3 length is 14 residues. The germline gives CDR1 ENHRY, CDR2 SYGVKD. The ends lost 3 bases at V and 6 bases at J; junction bases unmatched: 5. CDR3 loop: CAISDPGGGQPQHF. CDR3 nucleotide sequence: TGTGCCATCAGTGACCCAGGGGGTGGTCAGCCCCAGCATTTT.

Ten or more counts support this clonotype. This chain uses TRBV27 with TRBJ1-3; D remains unclear. Trimming cost V 5 bases and J 0 bases, with 14 bases left between them. CDR3 length: 16 amino acids. The germline CDR1 and CDR2 sequences are MNHEY and SMNVEV (reference sequence). CDR3 sequence reads: CASSARGPHSGNTIYF. DNA of the CDR3: TGTGCCAGCAGTGCTCGCGGCCCTCACTCTGGAAACACCATATATTTT.

This clonotype has at least ten counts. V gene TRBV5-1 combines with J gene TRBJ2-5, with 9 positions matching TRBD2. J was trimmed by 4 bases and V by 0 bases; bases with no gene match: 7. The CDR3 totals 16 residues. Germline-derived CDR1 and CDR2 are SGHRS and YFSETQ. The CDR3 bases are TGCGCCAGCAGCTTGGCGCAGACTAGCGGCTCAGAGACCCAGTACTTC. This sequence encodes CASSLAQTSGSETQYF.